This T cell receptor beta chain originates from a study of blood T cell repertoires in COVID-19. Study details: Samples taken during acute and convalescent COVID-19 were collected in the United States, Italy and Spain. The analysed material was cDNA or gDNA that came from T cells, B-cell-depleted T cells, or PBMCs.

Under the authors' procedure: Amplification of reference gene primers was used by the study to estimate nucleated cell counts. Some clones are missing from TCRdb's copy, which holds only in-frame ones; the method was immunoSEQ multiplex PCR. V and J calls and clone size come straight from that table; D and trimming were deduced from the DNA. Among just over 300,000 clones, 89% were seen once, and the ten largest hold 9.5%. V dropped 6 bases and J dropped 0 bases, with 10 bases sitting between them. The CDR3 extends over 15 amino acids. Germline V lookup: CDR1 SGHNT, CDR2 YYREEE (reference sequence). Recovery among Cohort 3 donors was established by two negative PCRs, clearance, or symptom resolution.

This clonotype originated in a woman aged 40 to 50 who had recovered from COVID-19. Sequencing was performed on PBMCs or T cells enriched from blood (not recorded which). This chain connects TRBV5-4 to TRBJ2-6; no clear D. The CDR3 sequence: CASTPNPSGANVLTF. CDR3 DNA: TGTGCCAGCACCCCAAATCCCTCTGGGGCCAACGTCCTGACTTTC.